This T cell receptor (beta chain) was observed in a study of cytomegalovirus exposure and HLA in healthy donors. Study-wide background: Genotyping of nearly 400 donors showed that roughly 80% belonged to the Caucasian-associated ancestry cluster.

In regard to this clone: Its specificity is not known.

At sampling all donors were nominally healthy, likely with unrecorded immune exposures. This PCR relied on a set of 60 Vbeta primers and 13 Jbeta primers. Profiling relied on immunoSEQ multiplex PCR, and the TCRdb table lists in-frame clones only, not all of them. Counted here are about 130,000 clones, about 85% occurring once; the ten biggest clones make up 1.5% to 2%. General study findings and limits: Being productive about 90% or about 30% of the time was typical of most TCR beta V segments in an earlier analysis. Analysis performed later showed TCR beta chains linked to HLA being more clonally expanded than equally common others.

In germline, CDR1 is LNHDA, CDR2 SQIVND (reference sequence). J gave up 5 bases and V 3 bases, and 6 bases lay outside the gene matches. The length of the CDR3 is 15 residues. This sequence originates from a boy younger than 18 in good health and CMV-seronegative. The chain carries TRBV19 and TRBJ2-5; 10 nucleotides match TRBD2. The sequencing input was PBMCs. CDR3 protein: CASSIRAGGPETQYF. The CDR3 nucleotides read TGTGCCAGTAGTATCCGAGCGGGAGGGCCCGAGACCCAGTACTTC.